These T cell receptor beta chains were read from a single sample in a study of blood T cell repertoires in COVID-19. Assay used: immunoSEQ multiplex PCR; TCRdb lists only in-frame clones, some missing. Here the sample spans some 45,000 clones, 60% to 85% being singletons. The sequenced sample was peripheral blood. The receptor set was obtained from a man between 65 and 85 years old with active or convalescent COVID-19. Both conserved end residues are part of each CDR3. A D gene is named only where the DNA matches it firmly. Size is stated for part of the rows, as once, few or many counts, or as a class when the clone is expanded.

>TRBV3-1/TRBV3-2|.|TRBJ2-1|.
TGTGCCAGCAGCCACGTGCAGGCCGTTAACAATGAGCAGTTCTTC
CASSHVQAVNNEQFF
>TRBV7-2|TRBD2|TRBJ2-3|few
TGTGCCAGCAGCTTCCTCTCTAGCGGGGGACGCACAGATACGCAGTATTTT
CASSFLSSGGRTDTQYF
>TRBV4-1|TRBD1|TRBJ2-2|medium-sized
TGCGCCAGCAGCCCCGACAGGGCCACCGGGGAGCTGTTTTTT
CASSPDRATGELFF
>TRBV11-3|.|TRBJ1-1|.
TGTGCCAGCAGCTTAGGAGGGTTCACTGAAGCTTTCTTT
CASSLGGFTEAFF
>TRBV28|TRBD1|TRBJ1-4|once
TGTGCCAGCAGACGCAGGGGGCCGGGTGAAAAACTGTTTTTT
CASRRRGPGEKLFF
>TRBV27|TRBD1|TRBJ1-2|.
TGTGCCAGCAGGACTCTACAGGGGGCCGCTAACTATGGCTACACCTTC
CASRTLQGAANYGYTF
>TRBV7-9|TRBD2|TRBJ2-3|.
TGTGCCAGCATATCGACTAGCGGGGGTAGCACAGATACGCAGTATTTT
CASISTSGGSTDTQYF
>TRBV6-4|.|TRBJ1-6|.
TGTGCCAGCAGTGACATATACGGGGGGAATTCACCCCTCCACTTT
CASSDIYGGNSPLHF
>TRBV9|.|TRBJ1-6|.
TGTGCCAGCAGGGCAGGGGATTCACCCCTCCACTTT
CASRAGDSPLHF
>TRBV27|TRBD1|TRBJ1-4|once
TGTGCCAGCAGCGCCGGGACAGGGTCTAATGAAAAACTGTTTTTT
CASSAGTGSNEKLFF
>TRBV27|.|TRBJ1-5|once
TGTGCCAGCAGTTTCCGTTATACATGGGAGGGTCAGCCCCAGCATTTT
CASSFRYTWEGQPQHF
>TRBV13|TRBD2|TRBJ2-1|.
TGTGCCAGCAGCTTCTTCTGGGCTAGCGGGGGGGCCCCGGATACTGAGCAGTTCTTC
CASSFFWASGGAPDTEQFF
>TRBV18|.|TRBJ2-7|.
TGTGCCAGCTCACTAGACAGACAAGAGCAGTACTTC
CASSLDRQEQYF
>TRBV11-2|.|TRBJ2-1|.
TGTGCCAGCAGCTTAATCCGGGGGAGTAATGAGCAGTTCTTC
CASSLIRGSNEQFF
>TRBV5-1|.|TRBJ1-1|few
TGCGCCAGTACGGGGGGAGAGAAAGCTTTCTTT
CASTGGEKAFF
>TRBV3-1/TRBV3-2|.|TRBJ1-2|.
TGTGCCAGCAGCCAAGTAGCGACGTCTAACTATGGCTACACCTTC
CASSQVATSNYGYTF
>TRBV6-6|.|TRBJ2-2|.
TGTGCCAGCAGTTACACCCGGACTGTGAACACCGGGGAGCTGTTTTTT
CASSYTRTVNTGELFF
>TRBV11-2|TRBD2|TRBJ2-3|.
TGTGCCAGCAGCTTAAGGCGGGGGGCTGATACGCAGTATTTT
CASSLRRGADTQYF
>TRBV28|.|TRBJ2-1|.
TGTGCCACAACGACCGAGGGGGAGGGAAGGAACAATGAGCAGTTCTTC
CATTTEGEGRNNEQFF
>TRBV5-5|.|TRBJ2-1|.
TGTGCCAGCAGCTTGGGTCCGGGACTTCTAGACTACAATGAGCAGTTCTTC
CASSLGPGLLDYNEQFF
>TRBV7-9|TRBD1|TRBJ2-1|.
TGTGCCAGCAGCACGGGACAGGGGTGGGATGAGCAGTTCTTC
CASSTGQGWDEQFF
>TRBV19|TRBD2|TRBJ2-3|.
TGTGCCAGTAGGTCGGGGCGGGGGTCAGATACGCAGTATTTT
CASRSGRGSDTQYF
>TRBV7-9|.|TRBJ2-7|.
TGTGCCAGCAGCTTAACTGGGAGTTACTCCGAGCAGTACTTC
CASSLTGSYSEQYF
>TRBV30|TRBD1|TRBJ1-2|.
TGTGCCTGGGTCAGACAGGGGAATATGGGCGCCCTCGCCTTC
CAWVRQGNMGALAF
>TRBV14|TRBD1|TRBJ1-6|.
TGTGCCAGCAGCCAATTGGGGACAGGGGGATCACCCCTCCACTTT
CASSQLGTGGSPLHF
>TRBV3-1/TRBV3-2|.|TRBJ1-2|.
TGTGCCAGCAGCCCTCACAGCCAGCGGGGGGGCTACACCTTC
CASSPHSQRGGYTF
>TRBV5-1|.|TRBJ2-5|.
TGCGCCAGCAGCCCCGGGGGGCCGGGAGGAGAGACCCAGTACTTC
CASSPGGPGGETQYF
>TRBV10-1|TRBD2|TRBJ2-2|once
TGCGCCAGCAGTGAGGCTCCATCGTGTAAAACTAGCGGGGGACTAGAACACCGGGGAGCTGTTTTT
CASSEAPSCKTSGGLEHRGAVF
>TRBV2|.|TRBJ1-1|.
TGTGCCAGCAGGGGACTGCGGAGAATCACTGAAGCTTTCTTT
CASRGLRRITEAFF
>TRBV11-3|.|TRBJ2-3|.
TGTGCCAGCAGCTCGGGGATTAGCACAGATACGCAGTATTTT
CASSSGISTDTQYF
>TRBV6-2/TRBV6-3|TRBD2|TRBJ2-7|.
TGTGCCAGCAGTCAACCAGCTAGCGGGAGAAGCGAGCAGTACTTC
CASSQPASGRSEQYF
>TRBV10-2|TRBD1|TRBJ2-2|.
TGCGCCAGCAGTGTAGAAGGGGGCGCGTACACCGGGGAGCTGTTTTTT
CASSVEGGAYTGELFF
>TRBV5-4|.|TRBJ1-2|.
TGTGCCAGCAGCTTCCTTCGGGGGGACTATGGCTACACCTTC
CASSFLRGDYGYTF
>TRBV5-1|.|TRBJ2-3|many
TGCGCCAGCAGCCGCACAGGTCTAATGGGAGATACGCAGTATTTT
CASSRTGLMGDTQYF
>TRBV7-2|TRBD2|TRBJ2-3|.
TGTGCCAGCAGCTTACGCGCGGGGGGGCCGACAGATACGCAGTATTTT
CASSLRAGGPTDTQYF
>TRBV5-1|.|TRBJ1-1|.
TGCGCCAGCAGTAGCCAACCCCTCGACTCGAACACTGAAGCTTTCTTT
CASSSQPLDSNTEAFF
>TRBV5-4|TRBD1|TRBJ1-2|few
TGTGCCAGCAGCTTCTACGGGACAGGGGGCGGTGGCTACACCTTC
CASSFYGTGGGGYTF
>TRBV24-1|.|TRBJ2-7|once
TGTGCCTCGCCTAAATGTAGAGGATCCTACGAGCAGTACTTC
CASPKCRGSYEQYF
>TRBV5-1|.|TRBJ1-1|few
TGCGCCAGCAGCTACAGCTTCATGAACACTGAAGCTTTCTTT
CASSYSFMNTEAFF
>TRBV5-1|.|TRBJ1-1|.
TGCGCCAGCAGGGTAACAGGGAACACTGAAGCTTTCTTT
CASRVTGNTEAFF
>TRBV11-3|.|TRBJ1-2|.
TGTGCCAGCAGCTTAGAACAGTTTTCTGACTACACCTTC
CASSLEQFSDYTF
>TRBV19|.|TRBJ2-7|.
TGTGCCAGTAGTATCACCCTGAGCTCCTACGAGCAGTACTTC
CASSITLSSYEQYF
>TRBV11-3|.|TRBJ2-2|few
TGTGCCAGCAGCTTAGTTTCAGGGACTCCCGGGGAGCTGTTTTTT
CASSLVSGTPGELFF
>TRBV7-9|TRBD2|TRBJ2-5|.
TGTGCCAGCAGCTTAGGGGTAGCGGGGGTGGAGACCCAGTACTTC
CASSLGVAGVETQYF
>TRBV24-1|TRBD1|TRBJ2-3|.
TGTGCCACCAGTGATTTGAGGGGGCCGGTTCGGCAGTATTTT
CATSDLRGPVRQYF
>TRBV30|.|TRBJ1-5|.
TGTGCCTGGAGTGTCGGGGGGCTAGGTCAGCCCCAGCATTTT
CAWSVGGLGQPQHF
>TRBV5-4|.|TRBJ1-5|.
TGTGCCAGCAGCCTCGGGGGGGGTAATCAGCCCCAGCATTTT
CASSLGGGNQPQHF
>TRBV4-1|TRBD1|TRBJ1-5|.
TGCGCCAGCAGCCAAGATCCGGGACAGGTGAGACAGCCCCAGCATTTT
CASSQDPGQVRQPQHF
>TRBV7-6|.|TRBJ1-2|.
TGTGCCAGCAGTCGAAGGGGGTTGAACTATGGCTACACCTTC
CASSRRGLNYGYTF
>TRBV4-1|.|TRBJ2-4|.
TGCGCCAGCAGCCAAGGTCGTAGAGGAATGGCCAAAAACATTCAGTACTTC
CASSQGRRGMAKNIQYF